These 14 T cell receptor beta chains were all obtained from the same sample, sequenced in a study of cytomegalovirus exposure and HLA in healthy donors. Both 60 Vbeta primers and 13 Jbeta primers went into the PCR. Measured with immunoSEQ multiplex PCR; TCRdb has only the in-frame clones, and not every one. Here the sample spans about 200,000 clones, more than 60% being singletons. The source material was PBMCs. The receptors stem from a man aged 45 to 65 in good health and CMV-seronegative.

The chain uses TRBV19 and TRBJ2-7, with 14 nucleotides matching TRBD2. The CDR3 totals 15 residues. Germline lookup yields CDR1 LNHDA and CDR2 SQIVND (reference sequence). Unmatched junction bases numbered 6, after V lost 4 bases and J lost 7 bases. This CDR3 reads CASSRGLAGVLEQYF. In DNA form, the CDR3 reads TGTGCCAGTAGTAGGGGACTAGCGGGAGTGTTAGAGCAGTACTTC.

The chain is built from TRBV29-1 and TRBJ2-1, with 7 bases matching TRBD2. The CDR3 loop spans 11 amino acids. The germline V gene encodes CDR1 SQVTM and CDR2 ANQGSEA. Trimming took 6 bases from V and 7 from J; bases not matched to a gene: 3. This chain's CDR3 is CSVKLANEQFF. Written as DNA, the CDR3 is TGCAGCGTGAAACTAGCGAATGAGCAGTTCTTC.

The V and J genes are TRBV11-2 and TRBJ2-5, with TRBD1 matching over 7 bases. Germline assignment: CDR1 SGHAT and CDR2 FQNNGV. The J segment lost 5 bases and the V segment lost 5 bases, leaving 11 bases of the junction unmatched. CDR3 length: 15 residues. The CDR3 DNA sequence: TGTGCCAGCAGCCCATACTCACCACAGGGGGAGACCCAGTACTTC. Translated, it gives CASSPYSPQGETQYF.

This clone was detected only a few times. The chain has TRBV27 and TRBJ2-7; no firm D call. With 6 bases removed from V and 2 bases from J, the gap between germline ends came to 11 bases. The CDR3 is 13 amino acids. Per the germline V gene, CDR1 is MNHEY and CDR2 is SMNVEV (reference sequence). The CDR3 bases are TGTGCCAGCAGCTCCTTAGCCGCCTACGAGCAGTACTTC. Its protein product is CASSSLAAYEQYF.

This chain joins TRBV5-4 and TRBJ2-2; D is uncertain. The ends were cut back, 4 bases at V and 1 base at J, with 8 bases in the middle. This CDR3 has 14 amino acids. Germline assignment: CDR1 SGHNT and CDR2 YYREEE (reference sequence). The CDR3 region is CASSESRNTGELFF. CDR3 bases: TGTGCCAGCAGCGAGAGCCGGAACACCGGGGAGCTGTTTTTT.

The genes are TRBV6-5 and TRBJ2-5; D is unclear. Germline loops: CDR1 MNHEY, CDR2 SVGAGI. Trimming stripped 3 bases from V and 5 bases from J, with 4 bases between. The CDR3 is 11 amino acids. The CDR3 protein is CASSYEETQYF. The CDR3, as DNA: TGTGCCAGCAGTTATGAGGAGACCCAGTACTTC.

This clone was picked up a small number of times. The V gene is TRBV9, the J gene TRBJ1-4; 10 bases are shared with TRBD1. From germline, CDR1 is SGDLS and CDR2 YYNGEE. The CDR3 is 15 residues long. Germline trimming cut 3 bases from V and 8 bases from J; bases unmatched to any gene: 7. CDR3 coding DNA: TGTGCCAGCAGCGACCCGGGACAGGGGTGGGAAAAACTGTTTTTT. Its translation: CASSDPGQGWEKLFF.

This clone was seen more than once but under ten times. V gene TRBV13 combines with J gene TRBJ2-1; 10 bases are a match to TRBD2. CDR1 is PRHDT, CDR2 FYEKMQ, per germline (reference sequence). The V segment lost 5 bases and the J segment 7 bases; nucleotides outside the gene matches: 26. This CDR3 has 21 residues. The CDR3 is CASSPAGGSSGRMVDRNEQFF. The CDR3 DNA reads TGTGCCAGCAGCCCGGCGGGGGGAAGTAGCGGGAGGATGGTTGATAGGAATGAGCAGTTCTTC.

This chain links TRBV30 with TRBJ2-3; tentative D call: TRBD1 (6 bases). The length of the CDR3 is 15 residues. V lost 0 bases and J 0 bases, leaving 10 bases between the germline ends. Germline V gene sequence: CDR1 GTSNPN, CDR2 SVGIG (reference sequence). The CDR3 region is CAWSVGGSSTDTQYF. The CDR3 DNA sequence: TGTGCCTGGAGTGTAGGGGGTTCTAGCACAGATACGCAGTATTTT.

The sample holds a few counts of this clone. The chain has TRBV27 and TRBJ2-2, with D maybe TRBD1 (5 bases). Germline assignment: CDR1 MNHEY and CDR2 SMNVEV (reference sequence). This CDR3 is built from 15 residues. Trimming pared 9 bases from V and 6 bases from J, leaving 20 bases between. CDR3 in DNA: TGTGCCAGTTATCGTAGGGGCCCAGGGCCCGGGGAGCTGTTTTTT. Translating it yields CASYRRGPGPGELFF.

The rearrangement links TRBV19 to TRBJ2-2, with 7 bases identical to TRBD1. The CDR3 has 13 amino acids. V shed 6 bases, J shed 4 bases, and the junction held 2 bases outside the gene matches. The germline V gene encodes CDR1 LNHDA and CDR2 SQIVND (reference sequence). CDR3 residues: CASRGQPTGELFF. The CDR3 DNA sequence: TGTGCCAGTAGGGGACAGCCCACCGGGGAGCTGTTTTTT.

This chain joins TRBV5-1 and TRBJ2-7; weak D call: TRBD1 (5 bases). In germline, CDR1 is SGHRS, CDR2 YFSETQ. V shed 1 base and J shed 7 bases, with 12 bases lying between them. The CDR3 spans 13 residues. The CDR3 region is CASSLQGLVEQYF. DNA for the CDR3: TGCGCCAGCAGCTTGCAGGGTTTGGTGGAGCAGTACTTC.

CDR3 DNA: TGTGCCAGCAGTTTACCGACACCTTCTGGGGCCAACGTCCTGACTTTC. Protein product: CASSLPTPSGANVLTF. V is TRBV6-5 and J is TRBJ2-6, with unresolved D. With 4 bases removed from V and 1 base from J, the gap between germline ends came to 11 bases. CDR3 length equals 16 residues. The V gene's germline CDR1 is MNHEY and CDR2 SVGAGI.

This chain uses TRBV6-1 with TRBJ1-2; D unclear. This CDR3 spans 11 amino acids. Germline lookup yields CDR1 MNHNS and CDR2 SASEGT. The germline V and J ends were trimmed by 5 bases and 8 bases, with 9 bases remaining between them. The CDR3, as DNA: TGTGCCAGCAGTTCCAGTTTAGGCTACACCTTC. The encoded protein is CASSSSLGYTF.